The 20 T cell receptor beta chains reported below all come from one sample, sequenced in a study of T cells in Graves' hyperthyroidism and ophthalmopathy. What was amplified from RNA transcripts were TCR beta CDR3 regions. HTBI primers were used for first-round RT-PCR of the TCR CDR3. TCRdb independently ran MiXCR on the multiplex PCR reads; one entry per CDR3 protein. The table includes 480,000 or so distinct CDR3 sequences, about 15% detected once. Sequencing input: blood. The receptors originated from a woman in her late teens or twenties with Graves' hyperthyroidism.

This clonotype was seen many times. The chain joins TRBV11-2 to TRBJ2-4, with 9 bases that match TRBD1. Germline trimming cut 0 bases from V and 4 bases from J; bases unmatched to any gene: 4. The germline V gene has CDR1 SGHAT and CDR2 FQNNGV. The CDR3 runs to 16 residues. The CDR3 protein is CASSLDLTGGKNIQYF. The CDR3 DNA follows: TGTGCCAGCAGCTTAGACCTGACAGGGGGGAAAAACATTCAGTACTTC. The full variable domain, its missing parts supplied by reference TRBV11-2 and TRBJ2-4, is EAGVAQSPRYKIIEKRQSVAFWCNPISGHATLYWYQQILGQGPKLLIQFQNNGVVDDSQLPKDRFSAERLKGVDSTLKIQPAKLEDSAVYLCASSLDLTGGKNIQYFGAGTRLSVL.

This clonotype was detected many times. The V gene is TRBV19, the J gene TRBJ2-3; possibly TRBD1 for D (5 bases). This CDR3 is built from 14 residues. Trimming took 9 bases from V and 3 from J, leaving 16 bases between them. From germline, CDR1 is LNHDA and CDR2 SQIVND (reference sequence). CDR3 sequence: CASCGQGGTDTQYF. CDR3 sequence (DNA): TGTGCCAGCTGTGGGCAGGGTGGGACAGATACGCAGTATTTT. The variable domain in full, completed from reference TRBV19 and TRBJ2-3, reads DGGITQSPKYLFRKEGQNVTLSCEQNLNHDAMYWYRQDPGQGLRLIYYSQIVNDFQKGDIAEGYSVSREKKESFPLTVTSAQKNPTAFYLCASCGQGGTDTQYFGPGTRLTVL.

Only a few counts were recorded for this clonotype. J is TRBJ1-5 and V is TRBV6-7; D is possibly TRBD1 (5 bases). TRBV6-7 is classed as an ORF, of uncertain function. This CDR3 has 14 amino acids. With 6 bases removed from V and 5 bases from J, the gap between germline ends came to 14 bases. The CDR3 loop reads CASRIPWDHQPQHF. The CDR3, as DNA: TGTGCCAGCAGGATCCCCTGGGACCATCAGCCCCAGCATTTT.

At least ten counts were recorded for this clonotype. This chain connects TRBV12-3 or TRBV12-4 to TRBJ1-1; D gene unclear. The V gene lost 8 bases and the J gene lost 7 bases, with 11 bases spanning the gap. The CDR3 spans 11 residues. CDR3: CASPSRSEAFF. The CDR3 DNA follows: TGTGCCAGCCCCTCGAGGAGTGAAGCTTTCTTT.

The rearrangement uses TRBV9 and TRBJ1-6, with D perhaps matching TRBD1 (6 bases). The V and J ends lost 7 bases and 0 bases respectively, with 11 bases between them. Germline assignment: CDR1 SGDLS and CDR2 YYNGEE. The CDR3 totals 15 residues. For the CDR3, the DNA is TGTGCCAGCCAAACAGGGAGCTCCTATAATTCACCCCTCCACTTT. Its protein is CASQTGSSYNSPLHF. The full variable domain, in which reference TRBV9 and TRBJ1-6 provide the parts outside the CDR3, is DSGVTQTPKHLITATGQRVTLRCSPRSGDLSVYWYQQSLDQGLQFLIQYYNGEERAKGNILERFSAQQFPDLHSELNLSSLELGDSALYFCASQTGSSYNSPLHFGNGTRLTVT.

V is TRBV20-1 and J is TRBJ2-3; 14 nucleotides agree with TRBD2. The germline V gene has CDR1 DFQATT and CDR2 SNEGSKA (reference sequence). CDR3 length: 16 residues. The junction had 5 bases not matched to a gene; V was cut back by 5 bases and J by 1 base. As DNA, the CDR3 is TGCAGTGCTTCACCGGGACTAGCGGGGGGCACAGATACGCAGTATTTT. Protein: CSASPGLAGGTDTQYF.

The chain is built from TRBV11-2 and TRBJ2-2; TRBD2 agrees at 12 bases. The CDR3 extends over 16 amino acids. Trimming at V came to 4 bases and at J to 7 bases, leaving 7 bases not matched to a gene. Germline V CDR1 and CDR2: SGHAT, FQNNGV. The CDR3 sequence: CASSSGLAGTGGELFF. In DNA, the CDR3 is TGTGCCAGCAGCTCCGGACTAGCGGGGACAGGCGGGGAGCTGTTTTTT.

This clonotype was detected many times. The chain combines TRBV12-3 or TRBV12-4 with TRBJ1-3, with unresolved D. V dropped 4 bases and J dropped 3 bases, with 13 bases sitting between them. This CDR3 is built from 15 residues. The CDR3 bases are TGTGCCAGCAGTTCGGGGTGGGGTTTTGGAAACACCATATATTTT. Translated: CASSSGWGFGNTIYF.

This clonotype was recorded at least ten times. The chain is built from TRBV6-1 and TRBJ2-3, with D perhaps matching TRBD1 (6 bases). Trimming stripped 1 base from V and 2 bases from J, with 10 bases between. The CDR3 loop spans 15 amino acids. Germline CDR1 and CDR2: MNHNS and SASEGT. CDR3 bases: TGTGCCAGCAGTGAAGAGCAGGGGTACACAGATACGCAGTATTTT. It yields the protein CASSEEQGYTDTQYF.

This clonotype appeared many times. The chain joins TRBV12-3 or TRBV12-4 to TRBJ2-7; 7 nucleotides agree with TRBD2. The CDR3 loop spans 13 amino acids. V was pared by 6 bases and J by 2 bases, with 4 bases of the junction left unmatched. CDR3 sequence reads: CASSRGGTYEQYF. For the CDR3, the DNA is TGTGCCAGCAGCCGGGGAGGGACCTACGAGCAGTACTTC.

DNA of the CDR3: TGTGCCAGCAGCATCGGGGGCCCGTCGAACACTGAAGCTTTCTTT. Its protein is CASSIGGPSNTEAFF. This chain joins TRBV3-1 and TRBJ1-1, with D possibly TRBD1 on 6 matching bases. The V end was cut by 5 bases, the J end by 1 base, with 14 bases between. The germline V gene has CDR1 LGHDT and CDR2 YNNKEL (reference sequence). The CDR3 length is 15 residues.

This clonotype was seen a handful of times. The chain has TRBV19 and TRBJ1-4; no reliable D call. Trimming took 0 bases from V and 5 from J, leaving 13 bases between them. This CDR3 contains 16 residues. Germline V gene data show CDR1 as LNHDA and CDR2 as SQIVND (reference sequence). The CDR3 loop is CASSIDLADVNEKLFF. CDR3 bases: TGTGCCAGTAGTATAGATCTTGCAGACGTAAATGAAAAACTGTTTTTT.

This clonotype was seen at least ten times. The chain recombines TRBV7-6 with TRBJ1-1; D unresolved. The CDR3 extends over 15 amino acids. Germline assignment: CDR1 SGHVS and CDR2 FNYEAQ. The germline V and J ends were trimmed by 1 base and 7 bases, with 16 bases remaining between them. The CDR3 spells CASSLEEAERFEAFF. CDR3 nucleotides: TGTGCCAGCAGCTTAGAAGAGGCCGAGCGGTTTGAAGCTTTCTTT.

This clonotype was observed many times. This chain joins TRBV29-1 and TRBJ1-1, with D unclear. The CDR3 is 10 amino acids. Trimming cost V 7 bases and J 2 bases, with 5 bases left between them. Germline CDR1 is SQVTM and CDR2 is ANQGSEA. This CDR3 reads CSASNTEAFF. DNA of the CDR3: TGCAGCGCCTCAAACACTGAAGCTTTCTTT.

This clonotype was counted many times. The chain employs TRBV5-1 and TRBJ2-5; no firm D call. V lost 0 bases and J lost 7, with 13 bases in between. This CDR3 region has 14 residues. Germline CDR1 reads SGHRS; CDR2 reads YFSETQ. The CDR3 DNA reads TGCGCCAGCAGCTTGGAGGCCTCGACGGGGACCCAGTACTTC. Translated, it gives CASSLEASTGTQYF.

In this sample, this clonotype turned up many times. Here the CDR3 reads CAWRLAGGTEQFF. DNA of the CDR3: TGTGCCTGGAGGCTGGCGGGAGGCACCGAGCAGTTCTTC. The J gene is TRBJ2-1, the V gene TRBV30; 8 bases match TRBD2. Germline CDR1 and CDR2: GTSNPN and SVGIG (reference sequence). The CDR3 spans 13 residues. V lost 3 bases and J lost 10; bases outside the gene matches: 8.

The chain has TRBV19 and TRBJ1-3; D gene uncertain. CDR1 LNHDA and CDR2 SQIVND come from the germline V gene (reference sequence). Trimming took off 7 bases at V and 0 bases at J, with 13 bases between the two ends. The CDR3 length is 15 residues. CDR3 loop: CASIRASYSGNTIYF. The DNA for the CDR3 is TGTGCCAGTATAAGGGCAAGTTACTCTGGAAACACCATATATTTT.

The genes are TRBV7-9 and TRBJ2-1; TRBD2 agrees at 14 bases. There are 16 residues in the CDR3. V was pared by 4 bases and J by 8 bases, with 7 bases of the junction left unmatched. Germline V gene sequence: CDR1 SEHNR, CDR2 FQNEAQ (reference sequence). CDR3 DNA: TGTGCCAGCAGCTCTCAGGGACTAGCGGGAGCGGATGAGCAGTTCTTC. Residues: CASSSQGLAGADEQFF.

The chain's CDR3 is CASSDSGNEQFF. The CDR3 nucleotides read TGTGCCAGCAGTGACTCGGGAAATGAGCAGTTCTTC. The rearrangement links TRBV6-4 to TRBJ2-1; D is unresolved. Germline assignment: CDR1 MRHNA and CDR2 SNTAGT. Trimming removed 0 bases from V and 7 bases from J, with 4 bases in between. The CDR3 covers 12 residues.

This clonotype has just a few counts. This chain uses TRBV30 with TRBJ2-7; TRBD2 matches 10 bases. Germline V CDR1 and CDR2: GTSNPN, SVGIG (reference sequence). V lost 0 bases, J lost 2 bases, and 10 bases stayed unmatched. The CDR3 length is 17 residues. DNA of the CDR3: TGTGCCTGGAGTGTGGGTAGCGGGAGGTATTTAGCCTACGAGCAGTACTTC. Protein product: CAWSVGSGRYLAYEQYF.